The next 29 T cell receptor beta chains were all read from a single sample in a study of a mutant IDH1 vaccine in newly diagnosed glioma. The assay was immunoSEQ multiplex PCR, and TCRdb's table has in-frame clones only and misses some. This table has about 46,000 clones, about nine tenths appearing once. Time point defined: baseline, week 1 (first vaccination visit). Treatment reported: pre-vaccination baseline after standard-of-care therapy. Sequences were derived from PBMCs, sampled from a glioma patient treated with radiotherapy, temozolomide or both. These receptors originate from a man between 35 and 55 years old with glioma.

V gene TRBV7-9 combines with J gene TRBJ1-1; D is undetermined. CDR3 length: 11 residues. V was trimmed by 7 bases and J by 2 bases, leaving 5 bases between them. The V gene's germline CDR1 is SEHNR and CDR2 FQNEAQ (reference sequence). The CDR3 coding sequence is TGTGCCAGCACCCTCAACACTGAAGCTTTCTTT. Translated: CASTLNTEAFF.

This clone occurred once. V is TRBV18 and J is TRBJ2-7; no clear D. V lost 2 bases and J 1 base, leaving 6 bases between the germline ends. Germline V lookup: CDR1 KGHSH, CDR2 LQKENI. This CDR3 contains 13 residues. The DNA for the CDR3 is TGTGCCAGCTCACCAGCCAGTTCCTACGAGCAGTACTTC. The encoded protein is CASSPASSYEQYF.

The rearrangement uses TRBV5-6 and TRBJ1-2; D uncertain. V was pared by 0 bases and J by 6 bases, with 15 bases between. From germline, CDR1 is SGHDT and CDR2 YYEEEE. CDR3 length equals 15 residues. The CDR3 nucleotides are TGTGCCAGCAGCTTGGCTGCACTCAAGAGGAATGGCTACACCTTC. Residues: CASSLAALKRNGYTF. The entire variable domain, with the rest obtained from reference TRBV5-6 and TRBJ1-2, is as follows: DAGVTQSPTHLIKTRGQQVTLRCSPKSGHDTVSWYQQALGQGPQFIFQYYEEEERQRGNFPDRFSGHQFPNYSSELNVNALLLGDSALYLCASSLAALKRNGYTFGSGTRLTVV.

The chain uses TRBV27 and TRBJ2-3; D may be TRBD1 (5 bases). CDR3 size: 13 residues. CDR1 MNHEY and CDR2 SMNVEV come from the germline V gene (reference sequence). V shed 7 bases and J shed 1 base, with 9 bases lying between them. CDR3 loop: CASNLGGTDTQYF. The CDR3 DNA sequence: TGTGCCAGCAACTTAGGGGGCACAGATACGCAGTATTTT.

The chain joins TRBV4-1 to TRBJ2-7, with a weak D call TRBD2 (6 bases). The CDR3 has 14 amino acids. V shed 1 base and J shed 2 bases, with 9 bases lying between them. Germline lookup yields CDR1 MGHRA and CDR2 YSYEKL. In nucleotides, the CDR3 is TGCGCCAGCAGCCAAGGACTAGATCCCTACGAGCAGTACTTC. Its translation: CASSQGLDPYEQYF.

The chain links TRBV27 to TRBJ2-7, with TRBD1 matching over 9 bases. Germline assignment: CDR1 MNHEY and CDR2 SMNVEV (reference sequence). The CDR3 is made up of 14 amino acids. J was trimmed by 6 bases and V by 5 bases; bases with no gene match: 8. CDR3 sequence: CASSPRTGAGEQYF. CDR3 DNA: TGTGCCAGCAGTCCACGGACAGGGGCGGGCGAGCAGTACTTC.

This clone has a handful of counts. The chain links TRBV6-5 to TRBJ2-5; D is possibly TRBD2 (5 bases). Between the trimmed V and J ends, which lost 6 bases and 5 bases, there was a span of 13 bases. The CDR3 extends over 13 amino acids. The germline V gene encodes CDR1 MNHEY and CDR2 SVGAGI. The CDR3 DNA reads TGTGCCAGCAGCCGTACTAGTAGGGAGACCCAGTACTTC. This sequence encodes CASSRTSRETQYF.

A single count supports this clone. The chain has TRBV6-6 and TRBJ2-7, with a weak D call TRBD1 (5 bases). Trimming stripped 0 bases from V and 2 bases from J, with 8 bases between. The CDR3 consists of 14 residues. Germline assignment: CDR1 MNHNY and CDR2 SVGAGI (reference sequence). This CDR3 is CASSYSTAPYEQYF. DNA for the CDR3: TGTGCCAGCAGTTACTCGACAGCCCCCTACGAGCAGTACTTC.

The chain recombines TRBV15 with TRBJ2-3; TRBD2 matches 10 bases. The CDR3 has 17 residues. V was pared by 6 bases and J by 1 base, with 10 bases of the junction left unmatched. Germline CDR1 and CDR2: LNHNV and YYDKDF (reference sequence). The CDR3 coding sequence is TGTGCCACCAGTAGTCACGGACTAGCGGATCGCACAGATACGCAGTATTTT. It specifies CATSSHGLADRTDTQYF. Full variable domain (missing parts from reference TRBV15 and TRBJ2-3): DAMVIQNPRYQVTQFGKPVTLSCSQTLNHNVMYWYQQKSSQAPKLLFHYYDKDFNNEADTPDNFQSRRPNTSFCFLDIRSPGLGDTAMYLCATSSHGLADRTDTQYFGPGTRLTVL.

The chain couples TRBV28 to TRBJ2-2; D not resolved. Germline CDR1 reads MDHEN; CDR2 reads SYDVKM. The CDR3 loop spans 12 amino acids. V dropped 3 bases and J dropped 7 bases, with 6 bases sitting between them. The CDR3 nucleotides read TGTGCCAGCAGTTTGTTGGTCGGGGAGCTGTTTTTT. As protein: CASSLLVGELFF.

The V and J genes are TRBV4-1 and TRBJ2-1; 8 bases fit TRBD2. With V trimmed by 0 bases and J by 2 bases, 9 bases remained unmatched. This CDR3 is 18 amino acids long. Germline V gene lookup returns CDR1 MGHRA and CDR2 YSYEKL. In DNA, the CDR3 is TGCGCCAGCAGCCAAGATCGGAGGCGTAGCGGGACCTACAATGAGCAGTTCTTC. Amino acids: CASSQDRRRSGTYNEQFF.

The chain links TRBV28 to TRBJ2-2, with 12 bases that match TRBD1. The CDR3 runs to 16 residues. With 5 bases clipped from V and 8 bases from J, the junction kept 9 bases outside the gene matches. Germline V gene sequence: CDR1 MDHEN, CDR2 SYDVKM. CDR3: CASSNLGQGAPGELFF. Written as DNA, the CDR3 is TGTGCCAGCAGTAACCTGGGACAGGGGGCGCCGGGGGAGCTGTTTTTT.

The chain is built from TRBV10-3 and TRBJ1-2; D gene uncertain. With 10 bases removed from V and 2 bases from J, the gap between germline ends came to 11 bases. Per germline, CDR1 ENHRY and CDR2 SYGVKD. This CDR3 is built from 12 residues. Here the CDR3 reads CATQQINYGYTF. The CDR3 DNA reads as TGTGCCACCCAACAGATAAACTATGGCTACACCTTC.

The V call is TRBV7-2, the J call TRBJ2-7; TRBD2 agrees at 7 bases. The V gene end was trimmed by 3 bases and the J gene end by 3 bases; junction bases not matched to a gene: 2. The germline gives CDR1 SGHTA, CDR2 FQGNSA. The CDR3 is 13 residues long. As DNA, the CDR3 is TGTGCCAGCAGCTTCGGGGGGAGCTACGAGCAGTACTTC. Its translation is CASSFGGSYEQYF.

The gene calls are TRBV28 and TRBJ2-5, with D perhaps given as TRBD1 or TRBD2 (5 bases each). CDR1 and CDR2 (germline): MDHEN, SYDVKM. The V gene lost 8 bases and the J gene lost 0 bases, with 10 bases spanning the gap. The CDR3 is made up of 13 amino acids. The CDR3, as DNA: TGTGCCAGCGGGGGTGCTGACCAAGAGACCCAGTACTTC. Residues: CASGGADQETQYF. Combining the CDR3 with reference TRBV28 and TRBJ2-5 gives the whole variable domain DVKVTQSSRYLVKRTGEKVFLECVQDMDHENMFWYRQDPGLGLRLIYFSYDVKMKEKGDIPEGYSVSREKKERFSLILESASTNQTSMYLCASGGADQETQYFGPGTRLLVL.

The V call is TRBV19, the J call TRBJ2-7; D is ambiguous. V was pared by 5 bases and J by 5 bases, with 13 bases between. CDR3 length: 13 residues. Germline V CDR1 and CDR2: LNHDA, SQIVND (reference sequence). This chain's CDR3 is CASSSLLVNEQYF. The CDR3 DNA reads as TGTGCCAGTAGTTCATTATTGGTAAACGAGCAGTACTTC. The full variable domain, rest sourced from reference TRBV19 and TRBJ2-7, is DGGITQSPKYLFRKEGQNVTLSCEQNLNHDAMYWYRQDPGQGLRLIYYSQIVNDFQKGDIAEGYSVSREKKESFPLTVTSAQKNPTAFYLCASSSLLVNEQYFGPGTRLTVT.

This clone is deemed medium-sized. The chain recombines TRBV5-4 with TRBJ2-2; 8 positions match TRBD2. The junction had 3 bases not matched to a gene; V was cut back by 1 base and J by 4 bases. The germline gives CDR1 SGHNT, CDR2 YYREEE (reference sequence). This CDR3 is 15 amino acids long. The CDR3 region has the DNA TGTGCCAGCAGCTTGTCCGGGACTAGCACCGGGGAGCTGTTTTTT. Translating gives CASSLSGTSTGELFF.

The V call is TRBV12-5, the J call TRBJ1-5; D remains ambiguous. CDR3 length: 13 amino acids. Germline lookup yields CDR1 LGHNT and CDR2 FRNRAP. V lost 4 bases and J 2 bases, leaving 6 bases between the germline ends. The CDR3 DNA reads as TGTGCTAGTGGTTCGGTGGGCAATCAGCCCCAGCATTTT. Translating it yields CASGSVGNQPQHF.

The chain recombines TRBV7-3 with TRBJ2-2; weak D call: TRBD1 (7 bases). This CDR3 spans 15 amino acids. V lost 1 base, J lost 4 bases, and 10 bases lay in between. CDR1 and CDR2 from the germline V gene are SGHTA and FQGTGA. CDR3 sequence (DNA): TGTGCCAGCAGCTTAAGGCAGGGGGGCACCGGGGAGCTGTTTTTT. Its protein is CASSLRQGGTGELFF.

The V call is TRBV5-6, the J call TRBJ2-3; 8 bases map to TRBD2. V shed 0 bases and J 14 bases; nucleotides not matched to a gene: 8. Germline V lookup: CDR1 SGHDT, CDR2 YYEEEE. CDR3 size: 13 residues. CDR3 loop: CASSLGRSGRTYF. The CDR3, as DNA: TGTGCCAGCAGCTTGGGGAGGAGCGGGAGAACGTATTTT. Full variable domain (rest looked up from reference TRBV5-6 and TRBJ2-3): DAGVTQSPTHLIKTRGQQVTLRCSPKSGHDTVSWYQQALGQGPQFIFQYYEEEERQRGNFPDRFSGHQFPNYSSELNVNALLLGDSALYLCASSLGRSGRTYFGPGTRLTVL.

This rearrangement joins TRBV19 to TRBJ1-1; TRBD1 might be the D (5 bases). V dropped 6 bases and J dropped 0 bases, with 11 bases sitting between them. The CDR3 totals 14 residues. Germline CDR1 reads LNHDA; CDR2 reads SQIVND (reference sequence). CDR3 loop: CASSGTVMNTEAFF. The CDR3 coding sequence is TGTGCCAGTAGCGGGACGGTAATGAACACTGAAGCTTTCTTT.

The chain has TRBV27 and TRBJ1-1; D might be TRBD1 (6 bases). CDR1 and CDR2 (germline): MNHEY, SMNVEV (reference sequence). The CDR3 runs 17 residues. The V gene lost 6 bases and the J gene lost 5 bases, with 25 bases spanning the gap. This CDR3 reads CASSRPGQGWGGTEAFF. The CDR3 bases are TGTGCCAGCAGCCGCCCGGGGCAGGGGTGGGGGGGAACTGAAGCTTTCTTT.

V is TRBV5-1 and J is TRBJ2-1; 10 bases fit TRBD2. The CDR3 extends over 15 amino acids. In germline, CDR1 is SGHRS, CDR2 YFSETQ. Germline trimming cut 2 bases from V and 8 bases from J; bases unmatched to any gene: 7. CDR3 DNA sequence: TGCGCCAGCAGCTTACCCCGGACTAGCGGCCATGAGCAGTTCTTC. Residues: CASSLPRTSGHEQFF.

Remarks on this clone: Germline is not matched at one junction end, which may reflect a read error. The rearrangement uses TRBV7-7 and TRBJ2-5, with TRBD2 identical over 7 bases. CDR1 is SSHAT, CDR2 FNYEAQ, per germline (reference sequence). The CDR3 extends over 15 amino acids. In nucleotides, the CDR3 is TGTGCTAGCAGCTTAGGGAGGGCAAGAGGGGAGACCCAGTACTTC. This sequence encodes CASSLGRARGETQYF.

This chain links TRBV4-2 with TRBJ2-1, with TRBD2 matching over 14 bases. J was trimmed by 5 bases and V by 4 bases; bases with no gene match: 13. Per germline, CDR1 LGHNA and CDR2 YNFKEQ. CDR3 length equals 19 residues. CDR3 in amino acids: CASSRFGTSGRMWDNEQFF. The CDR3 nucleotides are TGTGCCAGCAGCCGGTTCGGGACTAGCGGGAGAATGTGGGACAATGAGCAGTTCTTC.

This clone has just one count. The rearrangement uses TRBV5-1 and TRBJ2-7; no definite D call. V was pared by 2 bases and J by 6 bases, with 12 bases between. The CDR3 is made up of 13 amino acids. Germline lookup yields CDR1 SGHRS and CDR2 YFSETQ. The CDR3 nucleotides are TGCGCCAGCAGCTTAAAAGCAGACCTCGAGCAGTACTTC. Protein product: CASSLKADLEQYF.

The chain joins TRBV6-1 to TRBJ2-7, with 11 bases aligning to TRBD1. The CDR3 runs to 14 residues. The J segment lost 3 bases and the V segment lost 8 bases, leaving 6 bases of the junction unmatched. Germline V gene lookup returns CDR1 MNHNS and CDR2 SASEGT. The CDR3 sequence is CASRRGTGGYEQYF. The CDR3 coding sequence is TGTGCCAGCCGAAGGGGGACAGGGGGCTACGAGCAGTACTTC.

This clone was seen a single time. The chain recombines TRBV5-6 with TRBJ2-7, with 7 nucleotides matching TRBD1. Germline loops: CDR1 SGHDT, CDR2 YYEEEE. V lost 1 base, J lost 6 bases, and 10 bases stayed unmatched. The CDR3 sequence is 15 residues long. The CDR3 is CASSLLTGRTFEQYF. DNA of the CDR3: TGTGCCAGCAGCTTGTTGACAGGGCGGACCTTCGAGCAGTACTTC.

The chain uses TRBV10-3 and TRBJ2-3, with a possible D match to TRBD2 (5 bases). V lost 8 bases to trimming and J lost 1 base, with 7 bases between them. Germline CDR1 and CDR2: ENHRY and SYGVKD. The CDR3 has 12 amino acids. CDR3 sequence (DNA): TGTGCCATCGGTAGCGGCACAGATACGCAGTATTTT. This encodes CAIGSGTDTQYF.